The rows below give T cell receptor beta chains drawn from one sample of a study of T cells after yellow fever vaccination. A single record per CDR3 protein comes from TCRdb applying MiXCR to the 5' RACE reads. The sample has 300,000 to 400,000 distinct CDR3 sequences; about 6.2% are singletons. The sequences come from PBMCs, collected 5 days after the yellow fever booster vaccination. Source of these receptors: a man aged 25-40 years who received the YFV17D yellow fever vaccine. CDR3s include the opening cysteine and the closing phenylalanine or tryptophan. D genes are given only for firm matches. Some rows mark clone size as missing; the rest say once, few, many or name a class of expanded clone.

j_call: TRBJ2-1
d_call: TRBD1
clone_size: few
v_call: TRBV7-9
cdr3_aa: CASSQDRGIYNEQFF
cdr3_nt: TGTGCCAGCAGCCAAGACAGGGGAATTTACAATGAGCAGTTCTTC

j_call: TRBJ2-1
d_call: -
clone_size: many
v_call: TRBV29-1
cdr3_aa: CSVGEGAYNEQFF
cdr3_nt: TGCAGCGTTGGAGAGGGCGCTTACAATGAGCAGTTCTTC

j_call: TRBJ2-7
d_call: -
clone_size: few
v_call: TRBV9
cdr3_aa: CASSVAPDSSYEQYF
cdr3_nt: TGTGCCAGCAGCGTAGCCCCGGACAGTTCCTACGAGCAGTACTTC

j_call: TRBJ1-5
d_call: -
clone_size: few
v_call: TRBV14
cdr3_aa: CASSPGGYNQPQHF
cdr3_nt: TGTGCCAGCAGCCCCGGGGGATACAATCAGCCCCAGCATTTT

j_call: TRBJ2-3
d_call: -
clone_size: -
v_call: TRBV7-2
cdr3_aa: CASSLWESTDTQYF
cdr3_nt: TGTGCCAGCAGCTTATGGGAAAGCACAGATACGCAGTATTTT

j_call: TRBJ1-5
d_call: -
clone_size: -
v_call: TRBV29-1
cdr3_aa: CSVEELSPRRRQPQHF
cdr3_nt: TGCAGCGTTGAAGAACTGTCCCCGCGGCGACGCCAGCCCCAGCATTTT

j_call: TRBJ1-6
d_call: TRBD1
clone_size: few
v_call: TRBV6-1
cdr3_aa: CASSRTGGRWNSPLHF
cdr3_nt: TGTGCCAGCAGCCGGACAGGGGGCAGATGGAATTCACCCCTCCACTTT

j_call: TRBJ2-7
d_call: -
clone_size: -
v_call: TRBV15
cdr3_aa: CATRQKSSYEQYF
cdr3_nt: TGTGCCACCAGGCAGAAGAGCTCCTACGAGCAGTACTTC

j_call: TRBJ2-2
d_call: -
clone_size: -
v_call: TRBV5-5
cdr3_aa: CAISPGMQGGTGELFF
cdr3_nt: TGTGCCATCAGCCCCGGGATGCAGGGCGGCACCGGGGAGCTGTTTTTT

j_call: TRBJ2-3
d_call: TRBD2
clone_size: few
v_call: TRBV7-9
cdr3_aa: CASSISGSTDTQYF
cdr3_nt: TGTGCCAGCAGCATTAGCGGGAGCACAGATACGCAGTATTTT

j_call: TRBJ2-2
d_call: TRBD1
clone_size: -
v_call: TRBV6-1
cdr3_aa: CASSLSTGGLPGELFF
cdr3_nt: TGTGCCAGCAGCCTATCCACAGGGGGACTCCCCGGGGAGCTGTTTTTT

j_call: TRBJ2-7
d_call: -
clone_size: -
v_call: TRBV5-1
cdr3_aa: CASSGGNGAYEQYF
cdr3_nt: TGCGCCAGCAGCGGTGGGAACGGAGCCTACGAGCAGTACTTC

j_call: TRBJ2-2
d_call: TRBD1
clone_size: many
v_call: TRBV6-1
cdr3_aa: CASSGQGNTGELFF
cdr3_nt: TGTGCCAGCAGCGGACAGGGGAACACCGGGGAGCTGTTTTTT

j_call: TRBJ2-2
d_call: -
clone_size: few
v_call: TRBV7-9
cdr3_aa: CASSLVDGELFF
cdr3_nt: TGTGCCAGCAGCTTAGTAGACGGGGAGCTGTTTTTT

j_call: TRBJ2-1
d_call: -
clone_size: -
v_call: TRBV11-2
cdr3_aa: CASSRTGALSSYNEQFF
cdr3_nt: TGTGCCAGCAGCCGAACGGGAGCCCTAAGCTCCTACAATGAGCAGTTCTTC

j_call: TRBJ2-7
d_call: -
clone_size: few
v_call: TRBV11-2
cdr3_aa: CASSAAFYEQYF
cdr3_nt: TGTGCCAGCAGCGCAGCTTTTTACGAGCAGTACTTC

j_call: TRBJ1-2
d_call: -
clone_size: -
v_call: TRBV12-3/TRBV12-4
cdr3_aa: CASSRGRWGYTF
cdr3_nt: TGTGCCAGCAGTAGGGGCCGCTGGGGCTACACCTTC

j_call: TRBJ2-3
d_call: -
clone_size: many
v_call: TRBV6-1
cdr3_aa: CASSLNLPHSTDTQYF
cdr3_nt: TGTGCCAGCAGCCTTAACCTCCCCCATTCCACAGATACGCAGTATTTT

j_call: TRBJ2-1
d_call: TRBD1
clone_size: few
v_call: TRBV5-1
cdr3_aa: CASSLVAGTAYNEQFF
cdr3_nt: TGCGCCAGCAGCTTGGTCGCTGGGACAGCTTACAATGAGCAGTTCTTC

j_call: TRBJ2-2
d_call: -
clone_size: few
v_call: TRBV5-5
cdr3_aa: CASSLPVMDSAGELFF
cdr3_nt: TGTGCCAGCAGCCTCCCCGTTATGGATTCGGCCGGGGAGCTGTTTTTT

j_call: TRBJ2-3
d_call: -
clone_size: few
v_call: TRBV7-2
cdr3_aa: CASSSRGVTDTQYF
cdr3_nt: TGTGCCAGCAGCTCTAGGGGGGTCACAGATACGCAGTATTTT

j_call: TRBJ2-3
d_call: -
clone_size: -
v_call: TRBV29-1
cdr3_aa: CSVEAGYPDTQYF
cdr3_nt: TGCAGCGTTGAAGCGGGGTACCCAGATACGCAGTATTTT